These T cell receptor beta chains were read from a single sample in a study of T cell responses to AZD1222 COVID-19 vaccine. Only in-frame clones appear in the TCRdb table, and some are missing; sequencing was by immunoSEQ multiplex PCR. The sample has around 110,000 clones, around 94% seen once. The sample in question was peripheral blood, obtained on day 0 of AZD1222 vaccination. The receptors originated from an adult in good health. The CDR3 runs from the conserved cysteine through the conserved F or W. D genes are given only for firm matches. Size is omitted from some rows. Given values are once, few, many or a class for expanded clones.

>-|TRBJ1-4|TRBV5-4|-
CASSSNREKLFF
TGTGCCAGCAGCTCCAACAGGGAAAAACTGTTTTTT
>TRBD1|TRBJ1-1|TRBV5-4|-
CASSEARQGMAEAFF
TGTGCCAGCAGTGAGGCAAGACAGGGGATGGCTGAAGCTTTCTTT
>TRBD1|TRBJ1-1|TRBV5-4|-
CASSARDRGTTEAFF
TGTGCCAGCAGCGCCCGGGACAGGGGAACCACTGAAGCTTTCTTT
>-|TRBJ1-1|TRBV19|-
CASSIGQSRAFF
TGTGCCAGTAGCATAGGACAGTCTCGAGCTTTCTTT
>-|TRBJ1-1|TRBV10-3|-
CAISGGTVNTEAFF
TGTGCCATCAGTGGTGGGACGGTGAACACTGAAGCTTTCTTT
>TRBD1|TRBJ1-3|TRBV6-6|-
CASIPGQGANTIYF
TGTGCCAGCATTCCGGGACAGGGGGCGAACACCATATATTTT
>-|TRBJ1-2|TRBV10-2|few
CASSAEGLGYTF
TGCGCCAGCAGTGCCGAGGGACTCGGCTACACCTTC
>TRBD2|TRBJ2-3|TRBV4-3|few
CASSHDLAGVGDTQYF
TGCGCCAGCAGCCACGATCTAGCGGGAGTGGGAGATACGCAGTATTTT
>TRBD1|TRBJ2-1|TRBV18|-
CASSSLFPRRDRGSRSYNEQFF
TGTGCCAGCTCATCGTTGTTCCCCCGGCGGGACAGGGGTTCAAGGTCCTACAATGAGCAGTTCTTC
>-|TRBJ1-2|TRBV5-5|-
CASSLAIGAHYGYTF
TGTGCCAGCAGCTTGGCAATAGGGGCCCACTATGGCTACACCTTC
>-|TRBJ1-2|TRBV21-1|-
CASSKAAVYGYTF
TGTGCCAGCAGCAAAGCAGCAGTCTATGGCTACACCTTC
>-|TRBJ2-3|TRBV10-3|once
CAISEVRFLAEHLCRKVDTDTQYF
TGTGCCATCAGTGAAGTTCGTTTCTTGGCGGAACATCTTTGTAGAAAAGTGGACACAGATACGCAGTATTTT
>-|TRBJ1-5|TRBV2|-
CASSENTFSNQPQHF
TGTGCCAGCAGTGAGAATACCTTTAGCAATCAGCCCCAGCATTTT
>-|TRBJ2-2|TRBV5-8|-
CASSLFGVHTGELFF
TGTGCCAGCAGCTTGTTTGGGGTCCACACCGGGGAGCTGTTTTTT
>-|TRBJ2-5|TRBV7-9|-
CASSLWRQAQETQYF
TGTGCCAGCAGCTTGTGGAGACAGGCCCAAGAGACCCAGTACTTC
>-|TRBJ2-1|TRBV19|-
CASSLRGEQFF
TGTGCCAGTAGTCTTAGGGGTGAGCAGTTCTTC
>-|TRBJ1-2|TRBV14|-
CASSQGQSNYGYTF
TGTGCCAGCAGCCAAGGGCAGAGTAACTATGGCTACACCTTC
>TRBD1|TRBJ1-2|TRBV19|-
CASSIAPGQSYGYTF
TGTGCCAGTAGTATCGCCCCGGGACAGAGCTATGGCTACACCTTC
>-|TRBJ1-3|TRBV30|-
CAWSPSSSGNTIYF
TGTGCCTGGAGCCCCAGTAGCTCTGGAAACACCATATATTTT
>TRBD1|TRBJ2-1|TRBV7-2|-
CASTVTGGNEQFF
TGTGCCAGCACCGTGACAGGGGGCAATGAGCAGTTCTTC
>-|TRBJ1-3|TRBV6-5|-
CASSYSAGASGNTIYF
TGTGCCAGCAGTTACTCGGCAGGGGCCTCTGGAAACACCATATATTTT
>-|TRBJ2-2|TRBV7-9|-
CASSLWGAGELFF
TGTGCCAGCAGCCTATGGGGCGCCGGGGAGCTGTTTTTT
>-|TRBJ1-6|TRBV30|-
CAWSVGGSGPYNSPLHF
TGTGCCTGGAGTGTAGGCGGTTCGGGCCCCTATAATTCACCCCTCCACTTT
>-|TRBJ2-1|TRBV5-6|-
CASSLQGGHNEQFF
TGTGCCAGCAGCTTGCAGGGAGGCCACAATGAGCAGTTCTTC
>-|TRBJ2-2|TRBV4-3|-
CASSQVGTGGELFF
TGCGCCAGCAGCCAAGTCGGAACTGGCGGGGAGCTGTTTTTT
>TRBD1|TRBJ2-3|TRBV7-2|-
CASSFSRGRTQYF
TGTGCCAGCAGCTTTAGCAGGGGGCGTACGCAGTATTTT
>-|TRBJ1-1|TRBV7-9|-
CASSLGWGAEAFF
TGTGCCAGCAGCTTAGGTTGGGGCGCTGAAGCTTTCTTT
>-|TRBJ2-7|TRBV6-5|few
CASKEGGAYEQYF
TGTGCCAGCAAGGAAGGGGGGGCCTACGAGCAGTACTTC
>-|TRBJ1-5|TRBV6-5|-
CASTPRGSLNQPQHF
TGTGCCAGCACCCCCCGGGGTAGCCTCAATCAGCCCCAGCATTTT
>-|TRBJ2-6|TRBV25-1|-
CASSEFGTPEANVLTF
TGTGCCAGCAGTGAATTTGGGACCCCGGAGGCCAACGTCCTGACTTTC
>TRBD1|TRBJ1-1|TRBV18|once
CASSPAQGGTEAFF
TGTGCCAGCTCACCAGCCCAGGGGGGGACTGAAGCTTTCTTT
>-|TRBJ2-2|TRBV27|few
CASSPWEGDTGELFF
TGTGCCAGCAGTCCCTGGGAAGGGGACACCGGGGAGCTGTTTTTT
>TRBD1|TRBJ2-7|TRBV11-2|once
CASSSGQAIISSYEQYF
TGTGCCAGCAGCTCGGGACAGGCGATCATCTCTTCCTACGAGCAGTACTTC
>TRBD1|TRBJ1-3|TRBV7-9|once
CASSYRTGGGNTIYF
TGTGCCAGCAGCTACCGGACAGGGGGGGGAAACACCATATATTTT
>TRBD1|TRBJ1-1|TRBV30|-
CAVIGQGQIQAFF
TGTGCTGTAATTGGGCAGGGACAGATACAAGCTTTCTTT
>-|TRBJ1-2|TRBV5-1|-
CASSYQGIVDYGYTF
TGCGCCAGCAGCTACCAGGGTATCGTGGACTATGGCTACACCTTC
>TRBD1|TRBJ2-4|TRBV5-1|-
CASSLASDRVVIQYF
TGCGCCAGCAGCTTGGCCTCCGACAGGGTGGTGATTCAGTACTTC
>TRBD2|TRBJ2-3|TRBV20-1|-
CSASFSGREDTQYF
TGCAGTGCTAGTTTTAGCGGGAGGGAGGATACGCAGTATTTT
>-|TRBJ1-2|TRBV19|-
CASNGVGDLYGYTF
TGTGCCAGTAATGGGGTCGGAGACCTCTATGGCTACACCTTC
>-|TRBJ1-1|TRBV11-3|-
CATRPAMVDTEAFF
TGTGCCACCCGGCCAGCGATGGTGGACACTGAAGCTTTCTTT
>TRBD1|TRBJ2-2|TRBV18|-
CASSPPGTGELTGELFF
TGTGCCAGCTCACCACCGGGGACAGGGGAATTGACCGGGGAGCTGTTTTTT
>-|TRBJ2-1|TRBV4-3|-
CASSQSLTGSWHNEQFF
TGCGCCAGCAGCCAGTCCCTGACGGGGAGTTGGCACAATGAGCAGTTCTTC
>-|TRBJ2-1|TRBV27|once
CASSHGTKAYNEQFF
TGTGCCAGCAGCCACGGGACAAAGGCCTACAATGAGCAGTTCTTC
>-|TRBJ2-3|TRBV3-1/TRBV3-2|-
CASSQDKTTDTQYF
TGTGCCAGCAGCCAAGATAAAACCACAGATACGCAGTATTTT
>TRBD1|TRBJ1-1|TRBV30|-
CAWYRGRVNTEAFF
TGTGCCTGGTATAGGGGGCGGGTGAACACTGAAGCTTTCTTT
>-|TRBJ2-1|TRBV30|few
CAWKRGTPYNEQFF
TGTGCCTGGAAGAGGGGAACCCCCTACAATGAGCAGTTCTTC
>-|TRBJ1-3|TRBV3-1/TRBV3-2|-
CASSQFPGSGNTIYF
TGTGCCAGCAGCCAATTTCCAGGGTCTGGAAACACCATATATTTT
>TRBD1|TRBJ1-6|TRBV6-5|-
CASIRGQGDNSPLHF
TGTGCCAGCATTCGAGGGCAGGGGGACAATTCACCCCTCCACTTT
>-|TRBJ1-1|TRBV20-1|once
CSGYGNTEAFF
TGCAGTGGATACGGGAACACTGAAGCTTTCTTT
>-|TRBJ2-3|TRBV30|-
CAWSTTGDTQYF
TGTGCCTGGAGTACAACGGGGGATACGCAGTATTTT
>-|TRBJ1-1|TRBV30|-
CAWRGTGQNTEAFF
TGTGCCTGGAGGGGCACGGGACAGAACACTGAAGCTTTCTTT
>-|TRBJ2-5|TRBV10-3|-
CAISENLGETQYF
TGTGCCATCAGTGAAAATCTGGGAGAGACCCAGTACTTC
>TRBD1|TRBJ2-7|TRBV27|-
CASSLLKGAREQYF
TGTGCCAGCAGTTTATTAAAGGGGGCGAGGGAGCAGTACTTC
>-|TRBJ1-3|TRBV19|-
CASSARGTDRNTIYF
TGTGCCAGTAGCGCCCGGGGAACGGACCGAAACACCATATATTTT
>TRBD1|TRBJ2-7|TRBV5-4|-
CASSLGGTGGDEQYF
TGTGCCAGCAGCTTGGGGGGGACAGGGGGTGACGAGCAGTACTTC
>TRBD2|TRBJ2-1|TRBV14|-
CASSQASGNEQFF
TGTGCCAGCAGCCAAGCTAGCGGTAATGAGCAGTTCTTC
>-|TRBJ1-2|TRBV5-5|-
CASSFPGHSTGYTF
TGTGCCAGCAGCTTTCCAGGCCATTCCACTGGCTACACCTTC
>TRBD2|TRBJ2-1|TRBV11-1|-
CASSFRGSWEREQFF
TGTGCCAGCAGCTTCCGCGGGAGTTGGGAGCGCGAGCAGTTCTTC
>-|TRBJ1-2|TRBV6-5|-
CASSYDIGGYGYTF
TGTGCCAGCAGTTACGATATAGGGGGCTATGGCTACACCTTC
>TRBD2|TRBJ2-1|TRBV7-2|-
CASSLGLAAYNEQFF
TGTGCCAGCAGCTTAGGACTAGCGGCTTACAATGAGCAGTTCTTC